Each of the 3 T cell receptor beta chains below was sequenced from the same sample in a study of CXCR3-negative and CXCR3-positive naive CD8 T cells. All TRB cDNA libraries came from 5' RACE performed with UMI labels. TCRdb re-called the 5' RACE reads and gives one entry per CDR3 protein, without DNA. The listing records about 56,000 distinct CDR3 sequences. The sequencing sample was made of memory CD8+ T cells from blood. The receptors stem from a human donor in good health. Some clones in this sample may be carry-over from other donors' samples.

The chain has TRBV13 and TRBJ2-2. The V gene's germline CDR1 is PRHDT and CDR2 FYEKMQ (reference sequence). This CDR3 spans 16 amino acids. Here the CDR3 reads CASSFSSRPYTGELFF. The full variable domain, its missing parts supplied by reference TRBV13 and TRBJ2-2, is AAGVIQSPRHLIKEKRETATLKCYPIPRHDTVYWYQQGPGQDPQFLISFYEKMQSDKGSIPDRFSAQQFSDYHSELNMSSLELGDSALYFCASSFSSRPYTGELFFGEGSRLTVL.

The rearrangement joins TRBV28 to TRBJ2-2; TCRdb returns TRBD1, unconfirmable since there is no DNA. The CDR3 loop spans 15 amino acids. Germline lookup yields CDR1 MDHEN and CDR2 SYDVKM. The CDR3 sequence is CASSPSGPLDRELFF.

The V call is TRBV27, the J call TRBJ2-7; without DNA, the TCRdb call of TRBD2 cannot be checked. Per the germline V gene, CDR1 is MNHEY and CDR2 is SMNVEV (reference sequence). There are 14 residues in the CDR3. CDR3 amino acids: CASSLGVGAYEQYF.